Shown below are 18 T cell receptor beta chains from a single sample sequenced in a study of shared clonotypes between healthy human individuals. Here immunoSEQ multiplex PCR was the method, and the copy in TCRdb shows in-frame clones only, minus some. The table includes about 1.1 million clones, around 77% detected once. The specimen sequenced was memory CD4+ T cells from PBMCs. Subset here: CD45RA-negative fraction. The receptor source for this set is a man younger than 30 in good health. Some clones in this sample may be carry-over from other donors' samples.

The chain is built from TRBV2 and TRBJ2-3, with D possibly being TRBD1 or TRBD2 (5 bases each). The CDR3 runs to 15 residues. Germline V CDR1 and CDR2: SNHLY, FYNNEI. The germline V and J ends were trimmed by 2 bases and 0 bases, with 9 bases remaining between them. The CDR3 protein is CASSEYRTSTDTQYF. CDR3 nucleotides: TGTGCCAGCAGTGAATACAGGACTAGCACAGATACGCAGTATTTT.

J is TRBJ1-3 and V is TRBV4-1; D is ambiguous. The CDR3 runs to 18 residues. CDR1 MGHRA and CDR2 YSYEKL come from the germline V gene. V was trimmed by 4 bases and J by 6 bases, leaving 25 bases between them. CDR3 DNA: TGCGCCAGCAGCCCCCGGGCAGTGTCGATTCCTCTGGAAAACACCATATATTTT. The encoded protein is CASSPRAVSIPLENTIYF.

Concerning this clone: The identical CDR3 is also encoded by other nucleotide sequences in the sample. The chain recombines TRBV5-1 with TRBJ1-1, with D perhaps TRBD1 (6 bases). This CDR3 comprises 14 residues. Trimming left V 1 base short and J 3 bases short, with 10 bases between. Per germline, CDR1 SGHRS and CDR2 YFSETQ. The CDR3 region has the DNA TGCGCCAGCAGCTTGTCCAGGGGAGACACTGAAGCTTTCTTT. Translating it yields CASSLSRGDTEAFF. Combining the CDR3 with reference TRBV5-1 and TRBJ1-1 gives the whole variable domain KAGVTQTPRYLIKTRGQQVTLSCSPISGHRSVSWYQQTPGQGLQFLFEYFSETQRNKGNFPGRFSGRQFSNSRSEMNVSTLELGDSALYLCASSLSRGDTEAFFGQGTRLTVV.

On this clone: A far more abundant clone sits one base away, making this likely a read error. V usage is TRBV7-9 and J usage is TRBJ1-2, with D possibly being TRBD1 (5 bases). The CDR3 runs to 12 residues. The germline V gene encodes CDR1 SEHNR and CDR2 FQNEAQ (reference sequence). V shed 6 bases and J shed 2 bases, with 7 bases lying between them. CDR3 loop: CASRGQNYGYTF. In DNA form, the CDR3 reads TGTGCCAGCAGGGGGCAGAACTATGGCTACACCTTC. The whole variable domain, remainder taken from reference TRBV7-9 and TRBJ1-2, is DTGVSQNPRHKITKRGQNVTFRCDPISEHNRLYWYRQTLGQGPEFLTYFQNEAQLEKSRLLSDRFSAERPKGSFSTLEIQRTEQGDSAMYLCASRGQNYGYTFGSGTRLTVV.

CDR3 residues: CASSYGDQGEKLFF. The CDR3 nucleotides are TGCGCCAGCAGCTACGGGGACCAGGGGGAAAAACTGTTTTTT. The rearrangement uses TRBV5-1 and TRBJ1-4, with D maybe TRBD1 (6 bases). In germline, CDR1 is SGHRS, CDR2 YFSETQ. The CDR3 covers 14 residues. Trimming stripped 3 bases from V and 8 bases from J, with 14 bases between.

This clone was seen ten or more times. The rearrangement links TRBV27 to TRBJ2-3; the D is unclear. Germline-derived CDR1 and CDR2 are MNHEY and SMNVEV (reference sequence). The V end was cut by 5 bases, the J end by 0 bases, with 15 bases between. CDR3 size: 16 residues. The CDR3, as DNA: TGTGCCAGCAGTCACCCCCTGTTGTCTAGCACAGATACGCAGTATTTT. It is translated as CASSHPLLSSTDTQYF.

Written as DNA, the CDR3 is TGTGCCAGCAGCCCCCCCGGGACCCAGTACTTC. Amino acid sequence: CASSPPGTQYF. The chain links TRBV7-9 to TRBJ2-5, with D unclear. V was cut by 5 bases and J by 7 bases, with 8 bases left in between. Germline V gene data show CDR1 as SEHNR and CDR2 as FQNEAQ (reference sequence). This CDR3 spans 11 amino acids.

This sequence joins TRBV28 and TRBJ1-6; a possible D gene is TRBD1 (5 bases). Germline V lookup: CDR1 MDHEN, CDR2 SYDVKM. The CDR3 is 16 amino acids. V was shortened by 5 bases and J by 7 bases, with 18 bases between the two germline ends. The CDR3 spells CASSPRTGTINSPLHF. The CDR3 nucleotides read TGTGCCAGCAGTCCCCGTACCGGGACGATCAATTCACCCCTCCACTTT.

This chain links TRBV5-1 with TRBJ1-3; TRBD1 matches 7 bases. Trimming cost V 2 bases and J 2 bases; bases outside gene matches: 7. Germline V gene lookup returns CDR1 SGHRS and CDR2 YFSETQ. The CDR3 contains 16 residues. In DNA, the CDR3 is TGCGCCAGCAGCTTTGGCGGGACAGCGACTGGAAACACCATATATTTT. This gives the protein CASSFGGTATGNTIYF.

The chain carries TRBV6-5 and TRBJ2-5; D call uncertain. The V end lost 6 bases, the J end lost 3 bases, and 11 bases lay between the germline ends. Germline V gene data show CDR1 as MNHEY and CDR2 as SVGAGI. There are 13 residues in the CDR3. The CDR3 region has the DNA TGTGCCAGCAGCTACACCCCGGAAGAGACCCAGTACTTC. Translating it yields CASSYTPEETQYF.

As for this clone: The same CDR3 arises from other DNA sequences in this sample as well. The chain joins TRBV11-2 to TRBJ2-3; D not certain. The V end lost 0 bases, the J end lost 4 bases, and 2 bases lay between the germline ends. This CDR3 has 12 amino acids. Germline CDR1 SGHAT, CDR2 FQNNGV. CDR3 coding DNA: TGTGCCAGCAGCTTAGATTCAGATACGCAGTATTTT. The encoded protein is CASSLDSDTQYF.

This clone was counted between two and nine times. Other DNA sequences from this sample encode an identical CDR3 as well. The V call is TRBV4-1, the J call TRBJ1-2; D unresolved. V was shortened by 4 bases and J by 2 bases, with 17 bases between the two germline ends. The CDR3 runs to 16 residues. Germline V gene data show CDR1 as MGHRA and CDR2 as YSYEKL. CDR3 protein: CASSPVLRVRNYGYTF. The CDR3 coding sequence is TGCGCCAGCAGCCCTGTGTTGCGTGTACGGAACTATGGCTACACCTTC.

The table lists this clone with a count of one. V and J are TRBV15 and TRBJ1-2; 11 bases are a match to TRBD1. Per germline, CDR1 LNHNV and CDR2 YYDKDF (reference sequence). This CDR3 contains 15 residues. V lost 5 bases and J lost 1; bases outside the gene matches: 3. CDR3 sequence (DNA): TGTGCCACCAGCCGAGGGACAGGGGGTAACTATGGCTACACCTTC. Protein: CATSRGTGGNYGYTF.

This clone was seen repeatedly, ten times or more. The V gene is TRBV5-4, the J gene TRBJ2-1; TRBD1 matches at 12 bases. Unmatched junction bases numbered 3, after V lost 0 bases and J lost 8 bases. The germline gives CDR1 SGHNT, CDR2 YYREEE (reference sequence). The CDR3 has 15 amino acids. The CDR3 here is CASSLEGTGGYEQFF. DNA for the CDR3: TGTGCCAGCAGCTTGGAGGGGACAGGGGGCTATGAGCAGTTCTTC.

The chain links TRBV5-8 to TRBJ1-1; a weak D match, TRBD1 (6 bases). With 1 base removed from V and 0 bases from J, the gap between germline ends came to 16 bases. The CDR3 totals 17 residues. In germline, CDR1 is SGHTS, CDR2 YDEGEE. The CDR3 coding sequence is TGTGCCAGCAGCTTGAGATTAACAGGGCACATGAACACTGAAGCTTTCTTT. Its protein is CASSLRLTGHMNTEAFF.

This clone was observed a few times. The chain recombines TRBV5-1 with TRBJ1-1; perhaps TRBD1 as D (5 bases). The V gene's germline CDR1 is SGHRS and CDR2 YFSETQ. The CDR3 spans 14 residues. V shed 5 bases and J shed 1 base, with 12 bases lying between them. The chain's CDR3 is CASRGGVSNTEAFF. Here the CDR3 DNA reads TGCGCCAGCAGAGGAGGGGTCTCGAACACTGAAGCTTTCTTT.

The rearrangement links TRBV7-9 to TRBJ1-2; maybe TRBD1 (5 bases). This CDR3 region has 15 residues. V was clipped by 0 bases and J by 3 bases, with 11 bases between them. Germline CDR1 reads SEHNR; CDR2 reads FQNEAQ (reference sequence). The CDR3 DNA sequence: TGTGCCAGCAGCTTAGCCCAACAGGACTACTATGGCTACACCTTC. It is translated as CASSLAQQDYYGYTF.

The rearrangement uses TRBV2 and TRBJ2-5; D may be TRBD1 (8 bases). V was cut by 4 bases and J by 9 bases, with 18 bases left in between. Looked up from germline, CDR1 is SNHLY and CDR2 is FYNNEI. The CDR3 has 14 residues. In nucleotides, the CDR3 is TGTGCCAGCAGTGTACGGACAGGGAGCGGGGCCCAGTACTTC. Translation: CASSVRTGSGAQYF.